Presented here are 14 T cell receptor beta chains from one specimen sequenced in a study of T cells after posttransplantation cyclophosphamide. Treatment was busulfan-fludarabine conditioning, a marrow graft, and cyclophosphamide on days +3 and +4. Sequencing was performed with immunoSEQ multiplex PCR; in TCRdb, only in-frame clones are kept and a portion is missing. This table holds 15,000 to 20,000 clones, about 90% found once. The material sequenced was CD4+ T cells sorted from blood, taken after allogeneic stem cell transplant with posttransplant cyclophosphamide. The source of these receptors is a male patient aged 55 to 70 who received an allogeneic stem cell transplant from a related donor and was CMV-positive. Certain T cells may be donor cells from the graft.

The chain uses TRBV6-5 and TRBJ2-7; TRBD1 matches 7 bases. J lost 5 bases, V lost 6 bases, and 10 bases had no gene match. The CDR3 totals 14 residues. Germline CDR1 MNHEY, CDR2 SVGAGI. This CDR3 reads CASSQSVGTDEQYF. The CDR3 DNA reads as TGTGCCAGCAGCCAATCGGTAGGGACAGACGAGCAGTACTTC.

The V call is TRBV5-1, the J call TRBJ2-1, with 10 bases lining up with TRBD2. V lost 7 bases to trimming and J lost 2 bases; unmatched junction nucleotides: 6. The CDR3 length is 15 residues. Germline-derived CDR1 and CDR2 are SGHRS and YFSETQ. The CDR3 region is CASRLAGGTYNEQFF. The CDR3, as DNA: TGCGCCAGCCGATTAGCGGGGGGAACCTACAATGAGCAGTTCTTC.

The rearrangement links TRBV6-6 to TRBJ1-2, with D perhaps matching TRBD1 (5 bases). The CDR3 extends over 15 amino acids. Trimming removed 4 bases at V and 8 bases at J, with 20 bases between. Looked up from germline, CDR1 is MNHNY and CDR2 is SVGAGI (reference sequence). The CDR3 coding sequence is TGTGCCAGCAGTTGGGGGGGACGGCGATCGTTCGGCTACACCTTC. Encoded protein: CASSWGGRRSFGYTF.

The chain has TRBV25-1 and TRBJ1-6; D may be TRBD1 (6 bases). The CDR3 loop spans 14 amino acids. Trimming removed 3 bases at V and 7 bases at J, with 10 bases between. CDR1 is MGHDK and CDR2 is SYGVNS in the germline V gene. The CDR3 DNA is TGTGCCAGCAGTGAGACAGGAGCCAATTCACCCCTCCACTTT. Amino acids: CASSETGANSPLHF.

For the CDR3, the DNA is TGCGCCAGCAGCCAGGGGACAGGGGATGAAAAACTGTTTTTT. This sequence encodes CASSQGTGDEKLFF. This sequence joins TRBV4-1 and TRBJ1-4; 10 bases align to TRBD1. There are 14 residues in the CDR3. The V gene's germline CDR1 is MGHRA and CDR2 YSYEKL. With V trimmed by 3 bases and J by 6 bases, 1 base remained unmatched.

The V and J genes are TRBV2 and TRBJ2-3; 8 nucleotides align to TRBD2. CDR1 and CDR2 (germline): SNHLY, FYNNEI. This CDR3 comprises 17 residues. Germline trimming cut 1 base from V and 0 bases from J; bases unmatched to any gene: 6. DNA for the CDR3: TGTGCCAGCAGTGAAGTGCCTGGGACTAGAAGCACAGATACGCAGTATTTT. This codes for CASSEVPGTRSTDTQYF. The full variable domain, with the rest looked up from reference TRBV2 and TRBJ2-3, is EPEVTQTPSHQVTQMGQEVILRCVPISNHLYFYWYRQILGQKVEFLVSFYNNEISEKSEIFDDQFSVERPDGSNFTLKIRSTKLEDSAMYFCASSEVPGTRSTDTQYFGPGTRLTVL.

V usage is TRBV7-9 and J usage is TRBJ2-5; 7 bases fit TRBD1. The CDR3 sequence is 13 residues long. Germline V CDR1 and CDR2: SEHNR, FQNEAQ (reference sequence). V was clipped by 5 bases and J by 4 bases; unmatched bases: 4. The CDR3 nucleotides are TGTGCCAGCAGCCCAAGGGGGCCAGAGACCCAGTACTTC. Encoded protein: CASSPRGPETQYF.

The gene calls are TRBV11-2 and TRBJ1-1; 7 bases match TRBD1. Germline loops: CDR1 SGHAT, CDR2 FQNNGV. Unmatched junction bases numbered 4, after V lost 5 bases and J lost 1 base. The length of the CDR3 is 14 residues. CDR3 loop: CASSQGTANTEAFF. The CDR3 region has the DNA TGTGCCAGCAGCCAGGGGACAGCGAACACTGAAGCTTTCTTT. The full variable domain, its missing parts supplied by reference TRBV11-2 and TRBJ1-1, is EAGVAQSPRYKIIEKRQSVAFWCNPISGHATLYWYQQILGQGPKLLIQFQNNGVVDDSQLPKDRFSAERLKGVDSTLKIQPAKLEDSAVYLCASSQGTANTEAFFGQGTRLTVV.

The chain joins TRBV7-9 to TRBJ2-5, with D possibly being TRBD1 (5 bases). V gave up 3 bases and J gave up 1 base, with 15 bases separating them. Germline V CDR1 and CDR2: SEHNR, FQNEAQ (reference sequence). The CDR3 sequence is 16 residues long. DNA of the CDR3: TGTGCCAGCAGCTTGGGATTAGACAGCCTCCAAGAGACCCAGTACTTC. It yields the protein CASSLGLDSLQETQYF.

The chain has TRBV7-9 and TRBJ1-1, with TRBD1 matching 7 bases. The germline CDR1 and CDR2 sequences are SEHNR and FQNEAQ (reference sequence). J was trimmed by 1 base and V by 1 base; bases with no gene match: 0. The CDR3 spans 14 residues. The CDR3 spells CASSLGQGNTEAFF. For the CDR3, the DNA is TGTGCCAGCAGCTTAGGACAGGGGAACACTGAAGCTTTCTTT.

The chain couples TRBV5-6 to TRBJ1-3; D gene ambiguous. This CDR3 has 13 residues. Germline CDR1 and CDR2: SGHDT and YYEEEE. Trimming left V 0 bases short and J 2 bases short, with 3 bases between. CDR3 sequence reads: CASSLDTGNTIYF. DNA of the CDR3: TGTGCCAGCAGCTTGGACACTGGAAACACCATATATTTT.

V usage is TRBV28 and J usage is TRBJ2-7, with TRBD2 matching 14 bases. The CDR3 sequence is 16 residues long. Losses at the gene ends were 5 bases for V and 5 bases for J; bases not matched to a gene: 8. Germline CDR1 reads MDHEN; CDR2 reads SYDVKM. DNA of the CDR3: TGTGCCAGCAGTCCCGGGACTAGCGGGGGAATCAACGAGCAGTACTTC. Its translation: CASSPGTSGGINEQYF.

J is TRBJ1-2 and V is TRBV9; 7 bases are shared with TRBD1. Germline CDR1 is SGDLS and CDR2 is YYNGEE. With 5 bases clipped from V and 8 bases from J, the junction kept 9 bases outside the gene matches. The CDR3 runs to 13 residues. The CDR3 nucleotides are TGTGCCAGCAGAGAGACAGGGACAAACGGCTACACCTTC. As protein: CASRETGTNGYTF.

This sequence joins TRBV7-9 and TRBJ2-5; maybe TRBD2 (5 bases). This CDR3 has 14 residues. V gave up 5 bases and J gave up 5 bases, with 15 bases separating them. In germline, CDR1 is SEHNR, CDR2 FQNEAQ (reference sequence). CDR3 residues: CASSLGGPEETQYF. In nucleotides, the CDR3 is TGTGCCAGCAGCCTCGGCGGGCCGGAGGAGACCCAGTACTTC.